These 32 T cell receptor beta chains were sequenced from one sample in a study of early T cells in non-severe SARS-CoV-2 infection. TCRdb recomputed calls from the 5' RACE reads with MiXCR, one row per CDR3 protein. Of 50,000 to 60,000 distinct CDR3 sequences listed, approximately 6.2% are singletons. The sample consisted of whole blood. The receptor set was obtained from an adult who was a healthcare worker with PCR-confirmed SARS-CoV-2 infection or an uninfected control (not recorded which).

The table lists this clonotype with many counts. The V call is TRBV7-9, the J call TRBJ1-2, with 9 nucleotides matching TRBD1. The CDR3 contains 14 residues. V lost 3 bases to trimming and J lost 5 bases; unmatched junction nucleotides: 4. Per the germline V gene, CDR1 is SEHNR and CDR2 is FQNEAQ (reference sequence). The CDR3 nucleotides read TGTGCCAGCAGCTTGGGGACAGGGACGTATGGCTACACCTTC. This codes for CASSLGTGTYGYTF.

The table lists this clonotype with a few counts. V usage is TRBV18 and J usage is TRBJ1-2, with 9 bases matching TRBD1. Per germline, CDR1 KGHSH and CDR2 LQKENI. The CDR3 loop spans 14 amino acids. Trimming removed 4 bases from V and 5 bases from J; junction bases left unmatched: 5. The CDR3 DNA reads TGTGCCAGCTCACTCGGACAGGGGAAATATGGCTACACCTTC. Its protein is CASSLGQGKYGYTF.

There are a few counts of this clonotype. V gene TRBV9 combines with J gene TRBJ2-1; 9 bases align to TRBD2. The trim removed 4 bases at V and 4 bases at J, leaving 9 bases unmatched. Germline V gives CDR1 SGDLS, CDR2 YYNGEE. The CDR3 is made up of 16 amino acids. The CDR3 here is CASSLEAGGSYNEQFF. CDR3 DNA: TGTGCCAGCAGCCTCGAAGCGGGGGGTTCTTACAATGAGCAGTTCTTC.

This clonotype was seen more than once but under ten times. The V gene is TRBV11-2, the J gene TRBJ2-1; 7 bases align to TRBD2. The CDR3 loop spans 18 amino acids. Per the germline V gene, CDR1 is SGHAT and CDR2 is FQNNGV. V was pared by 0 bases and J by 6 bases, with 14 bases of the junction left unmatched. The CDR3 DNA reads as TGTGCCAGCAGCTTAGACGTAACCCTGGGACGGGGGGTCAATGAGCAGTTCTTC. Protein product: CASSLDVTLGRGVNEQFF.

This clonotype was seen many times. The chain employs TRBV10-2 and TRBJ1-2; D is unclear. The length of the CDR3 is 12 residues. Germline CDR1 is WSHSY and CDR2 is SAAADI. V gave up 0 bases and J gave up 8 bases, with 7 bases separating them. The CDR3 region has the DNA TGCGCCAGCAGTGAGTCAGGGAGCGGCTACACCTTC. This translates into CASSESGSGYTF.

This clonotype was found many times. The chain employs TRBV7-9 and TRBJ2-1; 7 bases match TRBD2. CDR3 length: 15 amino acids. CDR1 is SEHNR, CDR2 FQNEAQ, per germline (reference sequence). V lost 7 bases, J lost 2 bases, and 8 bases stayed unmatched. CDR3: CASNYAAGAYNEQFF. CDR3 coding DNA: TGTGCCAGCAATTATGCGGCGGGGGCCTACAATGAGCAGTTCTTC.

In DNA form, the CDR3 reads TGTGCCAGCAGCTACTCATTACATAGGCCCAATCAGCCCCAGCATTTT. This gives the protein CASSYSLHRPNQPQHF. The rearrangement links TRBV13 to TRBJ1-5; D remains unclear. Germline V gives CDR1 PRHDT, CDR2 FYEKMQ (reference sequence). With 4 bases removed from V and 3 bases from J, the gap between germline ends came to 16 bases. This CDR3 contains 16 residues.

There are a few counts of this clonotype. The V and J genes are TRBV14 and TRBJ1-1; D not resolved. The CDR3 has 14 residues. The germline V gene has CDR1 SGHDN and CDR2 FVKESK. The V gene lost 5 bases and the J gene lost 0 bases, with 10 bases spanning the gap. CDR3 protein: CASSASVLNTEAFF. As DNA, the CDR3 is TGTGCCAGCAGCGCATCAGTTTTGAACACTGAAGCTTTCTTT.

This clonotype was recorded many times. V usage is TRBV7-9 and J usage is TRBJ1-6; 8 bases agree with TRBD1. Trimming at V came to 1 base and at J to 9 bases, leaving 5 bases not matched to a gene. The germline V gene encodes CDR1 SEHNR and CDR2 FQNEAQ (reference sequence). CDR3 length: 15 amino acids. CDR3: CASSLGDRLGSPLHF. The CDR3 DNA is TGTGCCAGCAGCTTAGGGGACAGGTTGGGTTCACCCCTCCACTTT.

This clonotype appeared many times. This sequence joins TRBV30 and TRBJ2-1; no firm D call. The CDR3 extends over 8 amino acids. CDR1 GTSNPN and CDR2 SVGIG come from the germline V gene (reference sequence). Trimming left V 1 base short and J 15 bases short, with 4 bases between. The CDR3 nucleotides read TGTGCCTGGAGTGAACGGTTCTTC. Translating gives CAWSERFF. The full variable domain, completed using reference TRBV30 and TRBJ2-1, is SQTIHQWPATLVQPVGSPLSLECTVEGTSNPNLYWYRQAAGRGLQLLFYSVGIGQISSEVPQNLSASRPQDRQFILSSKKLLLSDSGFYLCAWSERFFGPGTRLTVL.

This clonotype occurred a few times. The chain recombines TRBV3-1 with TRBJ2-1, with D tentatively TRBD1 (5 bases). Looked up from germline, CDR1 is LGHDT and CDR2 is YNNKEL (reference sequence). Trimming stripped 4 bases from V and 1 base from J, with 23 bases between. The CDR3 extends over 19 amino acids. The CDR3 bases are TGTGCCAGCAGCCTACGATCACCAGGGCCCCTGGGGTCCTACAATGAGCAGTTCTTC. Amino acid sequence: CASSLRSPGPLGSYNEQFF.

Note on this clonotype: A much more abundant neighbour one base away suggests this may be a read error. This chain links TRBV7-9 with TRBJ1-2; a possible D gene is TRBD1 (6 bases). The CDR3 extends over 14 amino acids. V lost 7 bases to trimming and J lost 12 bases, with 24 bases between them. In germline, CDR1 is SEHNR, CDR2 FQNEAQ (reference sequence). The CDR3 region is CASTPTGGFPHNTF. The CDR3 DNA sequence: TGTGCCAGCACCCCGACCGGGGGCTTCCCACACAACACCTTC.

This clonotype was counted at least ten times. The rearrangement uses TRBV5-5 and TRBJ1-5; D is possibly TRBD1 (5 bases). This CDR3 spans 15 amino acids. V was cut by 0 bases and J by 3 bases, with 10 bases left in between. Germline V gene lookup returns CDR1 SGHKS and CDR2 YYEKEE (reference sequence). For the CDR3, the DNA is TGTGCCAGCAGCTTGGTAGGGGTGACCAATCAGCCCCAGCATTTT. It encodes CASSLVGVTNQPQHF.

This clonotype was seen at least ten times. The gene calls are TRBV30 and TRBJ2-2, with 11 bases fitting TRBD2. Germline V CDR1 and CDR2: GTSNPN, SVGIG (reference sequence). Trimming took 4 bases from V and 4 from J; bases not matched to a gene: 5. This CDR3 is built from 15 residues. In DNA form, the CDR3 reads TGTGCCTGGACTAGCGGGGGGACCGCCACCGGGGAGCTGTTTTTT. The encoded protein is CAWTSGGTATGELFF.

This clonotype occurred a few times. The gene calls are TRBV15 and TRBJ2-2, with D perhaps given as TRBD1 or TRBD2 (7 bases each). The germline gives CDR1 LNHNV, CDR2 YYDKDF (reference sequence). Between the trimmed V and J ends, which lost 0 bases and 7 bases, there was a span of 18 bases. The CDR3 contains 17 residues. The DNA of the CDR3 is TGTGCCACCAGCAGAGATCTGACAGGGAGGGTGCACGGGGAGCTGTTTTTT. Amino acids: CATSRDLTGRVHGELFF.

This clonotype was seen ten or more times. The rearrangement uses TRBV30 and TRBJ1-1, with 7 bases lining up with TRBD1. Germline V gene lookup returns CDR1 GTSNPN and CDR2 SVGIG (reference sequence). After removal of 0 bases from V and 8 bases from J, the junction contained 6 bases not matched to a gene. The CDR3 is 13 amino acids. The CDR3 bases are TGTGCCTGGAGTGTGCAGGGGGTCCCCGAAGCTTTCTTT. Its protein product is CAWSVQGVPEAFF.

This clonotype was found a few times. The chain combines TRBV7-9 with TRBJ2-2, with D possibly matching TRBD2 (6 bases). Between the trimmed V and J ends, which lost 5 bases and 4 bases, there was a span of 14 bases. The CDR3 contains 15 residues. Germline loops: CDR1 SEHNR, CDR2 FQNEAQ (reference sequence). CDR3 sequence reads: CASSRLAGSTGELFF. The CDR3 DNA sequence: TGTGCCAGCAGCCGACTCGCCGGGAGCACCGGGGAGCTGTTTTTT.

This clonotype was counted ten times or more. V usage is TRBV18 and J usage is TRBJ2-3; the match to TRBD1 covers 9 bases. V dropped 6 bases and J dropped 6; count of bases not matched to a gene: 10. CDR1 and CDR2 from the germline V gene are KGHSH and LQKENI. This CDR3 region has 15 residues. CDR3: CASSPGTGSMDTQYF. As DNA, the CDR3 is TGTGCCAGCTCGCCCGGGACAGGGTCAATGGATACGCAGTATTTT. Full variable domain (rest looked up from reference TRBV18 and TRBJ2-3): NAGVMQNPRHLVRRRGQEARLRCSPMKGHSHVYWYRQLPEEGLKFMVYLQKENIIDESGMPKERFSAEFPKEGPSILRIQQVVRGDSAAYFCASSPGTGSMDTQYFGPGTRLTVL.

This clonotype was seen a few times. The CDR3 DNA is TGCGCCAGCAGCCAAGGGGCCAGACCGGGGCTAGCGGGGGGCCGGGCAGATACGCAGTATTTT. Its translation is CASSQGARPGLAGGRADTQYF. V and J are TRBV4-3 and TRBJ2-3; 11 bases fit TRBD2. Germline values: CDR1 LGHNA, CDR2 YSLEER. This CDR3 region has 21 residues. With V trimmed by 1 base and J by 4 bases, 19 bases remained unmatched.

This clonotype was counted ten times or more. The chain uses TRBV6-5 and TRBJ2-1; 9 bases map to TRBD2. Germline trimming cut 4 bases from V and 1 base from J; bases unmatched to any gene: 5. In germline, CDR1 is MNHEY, CDR2 SVGAGI. The CDR3 extends over 16 amino acids. The CDR3 region has the DNA TGTGCCAGCAGTTTTGCGGGGGGGTGGTCCTACAATGAGCAGTTCTTC. Amino acids: CASSFAGGWSYNEQFF.

This clonotype has ten or more counts. The chain uses TRBV14 and TRBJ2-7; no definite D call. In germline, CDR1 is SGHDN, CDR2 FVKESK. V was clipped by 3 bases and J by 4 bases, with 10 bases between them. This CDR3 has 13 amino acids. The CDR3 reads CASSQSRRYEQYF. CDR3 coding DNA: TGTGCCAGCAGCCAGTCCCGAAGATACGAGCAGTACTTC.

This clonotype has a handful of counts. The chain has TRBV18 and TRBJ1-4, with TRBD1 identical over 8 bases. Germline loops: CDR1 KGHSH, CDR2 LQKENI. This CDR3 is 15 amino acids long. With V trimmed by 3 bases and J by 5 bases, 5 bases remained unmatched. The CDR3 loop reads CASSPQGALNEKLFF. The CDR3 DNA reads as TGTGCCAGCTCACCTCAGGGGGCTTTAAATGAAAAACTGTTTTTT.

The sample holds many counts of this clonotype. The chain joins TRBV9 to TRBJ1-4; D is unclear. The germline CDR1 and CDR2 sequences are SGDLS and YYNGEE. V was cut by 3 bases and J by 5 bases, with 14 bases left in between. The CDR3 runs 15 residues. CDR3 protein: CASSAPSLGNEKLFF. DNA for the CDR3: TGTGCCAGCAGCGCCCCATCGTTAGGAAATGAAAAACTGTTTTTT. The full variable domain, rest sourced from reference TRBV9 and TRBJ1-4, is DSGVTQTPKHLITATGQRVTLRCSPRSGDLSVYWYQQSLDQGLQFLIQYYNGEERAKGNILERFSAQQFPDLHSELNLSSLELGDSALYFCASSAPSLGNEKLFFGSGTQLSVL.

V and J are TRBV10-1 and TRBJ2-7; no firm D call. Trimming took 4 bases from V and 7 from J, leaving 14 bases between them. CDR1 WNHNN and CDR2 SYGVQD come from the germline V gene (reference sequence). There are 13 residues in the CDR3. This CDR3 reads CASSVVPSGEQYF. DNA of the CDR3: TGCGCCAGCAGTGTTGTCCCCTCGGGTGAGCAGTACTTC.

This clonotype was found many times. V and J are TRBV18 and TRBJ2-7; D is undetermined. Trimming removed 3 bases from V and 2 bases from J, with 14 bases in between. Germline V gene data show CDR1 as KGHSH and CDR2 as LQKENI. The CDR3 sequence is 15 residues long. CDR3 nucleotides: TGTGCCAGCTCACCCATATTCGGCCAGACCTACGAGCAGTACTTC. It yields the protein CASSPIFGQTYEQYF.

As for this clonotype: Given a much more abundant clone one base away, this may be a read error. CDR3 DNA sequence: TGTGCCAGCATTTACTCACTTCCCAGCTCCTACAATGAGCAGTTCTTC. It codes for CASIYSLPSSYNEQFF. This chain joins TRBV2 and TRBJ2-1; D remains unclear. The CDR3 runs 16 residues. The germline V gene has CDR1 SNHLY and CDR2 FYNNEI. The V gene lost 7 bases and the J gene lost 0 bases, with 16 bases spanning the gap.

V usage is TRBV7-2 and J usage is TRBJ2-1; D gene unclear. V was cut by 1 base and J by 0 bases, with 7 bases left in between. This CDR3 is built from 15 residues. The V gene's germline CDR1 is SGHTA and CDR2 FQGNSA. The CDR3 reads CASSLGSSSYNEQFF. As DNA, the CDR3 is TGTGCCAGCAGCTTAGGGTCCAGCTCCTACAATGAGCAGTTCTTC.

This clonotype has at least ten counts. The chain combines TRBV9 with TRBJ2-7; D unclear. V was cut by 0 bases and J by 3 bases, with 7 bases left in between. Per the germline V gene, CDR1 is SGDLS and CDR2 is YYNGEE. The CDR3 has 13 residues. CDR3 nucleotides: TGTGCCAGCAGCGTAGATGGCAGCTACGAGCAGTACTTC. Protein product: CASSVDGSYEQYF.

This clonotype has ten or more counts. V usage is TRBV19 and J usage is TRBJ1-5; weak D call: TRBD1 (5 bases). The CDR3 is made up of 16 amino acids. From germline, CDR1 is LNHDA and CDR2 SQIVND (reference sequence). Trimming took off 3 bases at V and 0 bases at J, with 12 bases between the two ends. CDR3 sequence reads: CASSIGTLYSNQPQHF. For the CDR3, the DNA is TGTGCCAGTAGTATCGGGACTCTTTATAGCAATCAGCCCCAGCATTTT.

This clonotype was detected many times. V is TRBV6-2 or TRBV6-3 and J is TRBJ2-5; 8 bases align to TRBD2. The germline V gene has CDR1 MNHEY and CDR2 SVGEGT. The trim removed 5 bases at V and 7 bases at J, leaving 9 bases unmatched. The CDR3 runs to 14 residues. The CDR3 sequence: CASSTLAGRGTQYF. As DNA, the CDR3 is TGTGCCAGCAGTACTTTAGCGGGGAGGGGGACCCAGTACTTC.

This clonotype has a count of ten or more. This rearrangement joins TRBV28 to TRBJ2-7; weak D call: TRBD1 (5 bases). The V end was cut by 3 bases, the J end by 4 bases, with 13 bases between. The CDR3 is made up of 14 amino acids. The germline V gene encodes CDR1 MDHEN and CDR2 SYDVKM. Here the CDR3 reads CASSFEDTRYEQYF. The CDR3 DNA is TGTGCCAGCAGTTTTGAGGACACACGTTACGAGCAGTACTTC. Full variable domain (rest looked up from reference TRBV28 and TRBJ2-7): DVKVTQSSRYLVKRTGEKVFLECVQDMDHENMFWYRQDPGLGLRLIYFSYDVKMKEKGDIPEGYSVSREKKERFSLILESASTNQTSMYLCASSFEDTRYEQYFGPGTRLTVT.

Turning to this clonotype: A single base separates this from a much larger clone, so it may be a read error. This chain joins TRBV7-8 and TRBJ2-1, with D hard to call. Gene TRBJ2-7 matches the end of the DNA better, so the J call may be wrong. Germline lookup yields CDR1 SGHVS and CDR2 FQNEAQ. The length of the CDR3 is 13 residues. In DNA form, the CDR3 reads TGTGCCAGCAGCTTAGGGCAGGCCGAAGAGCAGTACTTC. Translating gives CASSLGQAEEQYF.